This entry is about one T cell receptor (beta chain). The data originate from a study of shared T cell receptors in the human thymus. Sequencing was performed with immunoSEQ multiplex PCR; in TCRdb, only in-frame clones are kept and a portion is missing. The table shows approximately 760,000 clones, with approximately 83% occurring only once. Trimming removed 3 bases from V and 11 bases from J; junction bases left unmatched: 12. The CDR3 contains 16 residues. Germline V gene lookup returns CDR1 MNHNS and CDR2 SASEGT. This same sample was also taken into another study, of human thymus T cells. That source notes: Among thymic and blood repertoires, usage of V and J genes appeared biased.

This sequence joins TRBV6-1 and TRBJ1-6; 8 bases agree with TRBD1. Material: thymocytes. The sequence was obtained from a girl under two years old with a congenital heart defect. This CDR3 is CASSDGQGERWPPLHF. Written as DNA, the CDR3 is TGTGCCAGCAGTGATGGACAGGGTGAGAGGTGGCCACCCCTCCACTTT.